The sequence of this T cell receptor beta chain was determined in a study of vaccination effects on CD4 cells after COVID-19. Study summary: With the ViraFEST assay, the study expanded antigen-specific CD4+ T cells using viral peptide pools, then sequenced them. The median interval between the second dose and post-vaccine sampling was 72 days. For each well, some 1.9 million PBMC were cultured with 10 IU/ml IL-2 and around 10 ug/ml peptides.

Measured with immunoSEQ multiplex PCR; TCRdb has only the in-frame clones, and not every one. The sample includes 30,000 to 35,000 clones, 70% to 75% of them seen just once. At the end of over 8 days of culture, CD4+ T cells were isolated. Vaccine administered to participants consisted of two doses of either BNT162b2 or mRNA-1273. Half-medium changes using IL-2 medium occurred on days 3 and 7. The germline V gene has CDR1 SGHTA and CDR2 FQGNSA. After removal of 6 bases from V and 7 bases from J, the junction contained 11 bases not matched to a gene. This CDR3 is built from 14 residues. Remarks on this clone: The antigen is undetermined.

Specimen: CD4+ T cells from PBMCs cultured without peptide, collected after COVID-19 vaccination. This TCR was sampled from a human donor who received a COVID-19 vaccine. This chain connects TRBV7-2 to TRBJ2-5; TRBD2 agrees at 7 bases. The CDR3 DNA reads TGTGCCAGCAGTCCGGGGGGAGCCCCGGGGACCCAGTACTTC. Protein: CASSPGGAPGTQYF.